This T cell receptor (beta chain) was recovered during a study of shared clonotypes between healthy human individuals. Study results and limitations: Non-shared clonotypes had lower generation probabilities than those shared by all four donors. Researchers found naive subsets generally carried larger estimated richness than memory subsets.

Germline CDR1 and CDR2: MNHNS and SASEGT. V lost 5 bases to trimming and J lost 3 bases; unmatched junction nucleotides: 3. The CDR3 contains 13 residues. A note on this clone: Its antigen is not identified.

Sequenced by immunoSEQ multiplex PCR; TCRdb stores in-frame clones only, minus some. Of millions of clones in the sample, more than 90% were seen once. The source is a young man in good health. Sample: naive CD4+ T cells sorted from blood. Subset noted: CD45RA+ positively selected. The rearrangement links TRBV6-1 to TRBJ1-1; the match to TRBD1 covers 7 bases. The CDR3 region has the DNA TGTGCCAGCAGTTTCACAGGGGACACTGAAGCTTTCTTT. It is translated as CASSFTGDTEAFF.